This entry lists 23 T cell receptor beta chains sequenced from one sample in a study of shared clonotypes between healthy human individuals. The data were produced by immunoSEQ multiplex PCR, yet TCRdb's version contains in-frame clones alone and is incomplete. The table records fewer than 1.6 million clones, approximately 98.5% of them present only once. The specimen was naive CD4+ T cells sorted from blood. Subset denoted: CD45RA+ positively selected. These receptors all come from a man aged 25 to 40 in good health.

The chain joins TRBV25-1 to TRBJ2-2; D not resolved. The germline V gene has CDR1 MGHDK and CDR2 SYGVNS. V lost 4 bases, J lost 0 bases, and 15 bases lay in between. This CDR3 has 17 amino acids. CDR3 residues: CASSGVVGLANTGELFF. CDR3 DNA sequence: TGTGCCAGCAGTGGAGTGGTCGGTCTCGCGAACACCGGGGAGCTGTTTTTT.

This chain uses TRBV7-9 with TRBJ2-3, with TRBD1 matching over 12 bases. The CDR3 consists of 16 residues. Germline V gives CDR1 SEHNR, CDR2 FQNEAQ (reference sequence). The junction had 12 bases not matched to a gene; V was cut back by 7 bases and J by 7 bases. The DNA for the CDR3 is TGTGCCAGCAACGCAACCGGGACAGGGGGCAGTAATACGCAGTATTTT. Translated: CASNATGTGGSNTQYF.

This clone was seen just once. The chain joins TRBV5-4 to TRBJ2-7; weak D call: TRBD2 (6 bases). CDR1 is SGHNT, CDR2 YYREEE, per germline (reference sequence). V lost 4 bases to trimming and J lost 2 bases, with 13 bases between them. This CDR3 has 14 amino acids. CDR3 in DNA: TGTGCCAGCAGCCCACGGGCGGGGACCTACGAGCAGTACTTC. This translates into CASSPRAGTYEQYF.

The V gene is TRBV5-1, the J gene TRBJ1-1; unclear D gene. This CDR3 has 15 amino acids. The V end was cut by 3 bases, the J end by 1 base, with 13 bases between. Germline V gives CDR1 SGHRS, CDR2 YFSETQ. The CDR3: CASSYLPDPNTEAFF. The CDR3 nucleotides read TGCGCCAGCAGCTACTTGCCAGACCCGAACACTGAAGCTTTCTTT.

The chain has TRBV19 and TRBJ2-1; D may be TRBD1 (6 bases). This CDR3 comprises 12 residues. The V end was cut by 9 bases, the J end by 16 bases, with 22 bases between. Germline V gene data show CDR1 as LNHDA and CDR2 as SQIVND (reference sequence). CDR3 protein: CASPPGRTERFF. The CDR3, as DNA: TGTGCCAGCCCCCCCGGCAGGACAGAACGATTCTTC. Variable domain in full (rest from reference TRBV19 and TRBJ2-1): DGGITQSPKYLFRKEGQNVTLSCEQNLNHDAMYWYRQDPGQGLRLIYYSQIVNDFQKGDIAEGYSVSREKKESFPLTVTSAQKNPTAFYLCASPPGRTERFFGPGTRLTVL.

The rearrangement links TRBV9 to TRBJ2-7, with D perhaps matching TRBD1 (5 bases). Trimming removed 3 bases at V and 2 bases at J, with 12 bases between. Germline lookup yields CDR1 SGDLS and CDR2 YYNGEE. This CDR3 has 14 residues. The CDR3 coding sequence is TGTGCCAGCAGCGCCCTGACAGTCCCCTACGAGCAGTACTTC. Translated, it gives CASSALTVPYEQYF.

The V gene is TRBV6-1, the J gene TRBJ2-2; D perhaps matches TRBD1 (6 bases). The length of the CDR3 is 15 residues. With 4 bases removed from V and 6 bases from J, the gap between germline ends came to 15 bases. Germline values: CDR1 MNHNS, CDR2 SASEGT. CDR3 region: CASSAGQIYSGELFF. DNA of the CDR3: TGTGCCAGCAGTGCAGGACAGATTTATTCCGGGGAGCTGTTTTTT.

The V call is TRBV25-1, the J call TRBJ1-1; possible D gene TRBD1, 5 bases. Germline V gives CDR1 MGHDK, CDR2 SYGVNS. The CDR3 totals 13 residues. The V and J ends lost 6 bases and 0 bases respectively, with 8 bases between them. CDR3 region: CASRGRLNTEAFF. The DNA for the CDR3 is TGTGCCAGCAGGGGACGGTTGAACACTGAAGCTTTCTTT.

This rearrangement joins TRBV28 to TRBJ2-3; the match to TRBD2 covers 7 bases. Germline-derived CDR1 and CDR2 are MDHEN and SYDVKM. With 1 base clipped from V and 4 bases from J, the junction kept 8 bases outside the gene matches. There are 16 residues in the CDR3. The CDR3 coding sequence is TGTGCCAGCAGTTTATCCCAGGGAGGGCAGGCAGATACGCAGTATTTT. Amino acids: CASSLSQGGQADTQYF.

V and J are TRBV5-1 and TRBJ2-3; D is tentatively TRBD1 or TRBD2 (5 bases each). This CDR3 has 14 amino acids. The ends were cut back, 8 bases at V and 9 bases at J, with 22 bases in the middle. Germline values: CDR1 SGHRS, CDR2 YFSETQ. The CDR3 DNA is TGCGCCAGGCATCCGGGGTCCCCCCAGGGAACGCAGTATTTT. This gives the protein CARHPGSPQGTQYF.

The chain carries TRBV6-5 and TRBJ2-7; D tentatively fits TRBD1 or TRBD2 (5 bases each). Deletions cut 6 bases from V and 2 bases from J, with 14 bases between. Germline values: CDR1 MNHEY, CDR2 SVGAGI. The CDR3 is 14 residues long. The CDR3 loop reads CASRRNRDPYEQYF. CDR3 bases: TGTGCCAGCAGACGAAACCGGGACCCCTACGAGCAGTACTTC.

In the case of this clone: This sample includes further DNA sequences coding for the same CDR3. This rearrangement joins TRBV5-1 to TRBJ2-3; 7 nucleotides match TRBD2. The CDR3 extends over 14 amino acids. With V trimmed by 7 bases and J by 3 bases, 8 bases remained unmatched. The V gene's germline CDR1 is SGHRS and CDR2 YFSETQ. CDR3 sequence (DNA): TGCGCCAGCTCTAGCCCGGGAGGAACAGATACGCAGTATTTT. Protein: CASSSPGGTDTQYF.

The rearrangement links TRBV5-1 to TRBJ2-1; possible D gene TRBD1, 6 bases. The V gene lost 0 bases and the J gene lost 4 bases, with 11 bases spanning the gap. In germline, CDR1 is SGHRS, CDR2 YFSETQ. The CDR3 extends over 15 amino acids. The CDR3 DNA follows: TGCGCCAGCAGCTTGGGAGGGACATCTTACAATGAGCAGTTCTTC. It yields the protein CASSLGGTSYNEQFF.

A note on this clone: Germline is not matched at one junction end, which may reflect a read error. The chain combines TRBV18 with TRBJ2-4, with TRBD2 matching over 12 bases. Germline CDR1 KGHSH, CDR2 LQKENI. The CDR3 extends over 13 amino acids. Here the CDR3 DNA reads TGTGCCAGCTCACCATCCGGACTAGCGGGACTCTCATTC. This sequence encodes CASSPSGLAGLSF.

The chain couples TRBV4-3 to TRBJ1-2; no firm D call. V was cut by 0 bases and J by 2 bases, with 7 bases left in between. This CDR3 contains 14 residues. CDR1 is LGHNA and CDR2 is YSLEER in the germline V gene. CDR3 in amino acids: CASSQDSLNYGYTF. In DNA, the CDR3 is TGCGCCAGCAGCCAAGATTCCCTGAACTATGGCTACACCTTC.

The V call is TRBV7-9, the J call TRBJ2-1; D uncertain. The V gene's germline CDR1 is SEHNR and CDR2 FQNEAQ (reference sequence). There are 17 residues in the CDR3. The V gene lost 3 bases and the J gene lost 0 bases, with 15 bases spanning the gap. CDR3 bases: TGTGCCAGCAGCTTCCCCGGAGCGACTCCCTCCTACAATGAGCAGTTCTTC. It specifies CASSFPGATPSYNEQFF.

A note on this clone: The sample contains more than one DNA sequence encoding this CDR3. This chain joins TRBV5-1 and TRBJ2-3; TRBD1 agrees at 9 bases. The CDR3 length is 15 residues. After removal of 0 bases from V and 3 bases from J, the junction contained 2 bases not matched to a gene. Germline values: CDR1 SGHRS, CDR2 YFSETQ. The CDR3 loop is CASSLDRGRTDTQYF. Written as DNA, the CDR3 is TGCGCCAGCAGCTTGGACAGGGGGCGTACAGATACGCAGTATTTT.

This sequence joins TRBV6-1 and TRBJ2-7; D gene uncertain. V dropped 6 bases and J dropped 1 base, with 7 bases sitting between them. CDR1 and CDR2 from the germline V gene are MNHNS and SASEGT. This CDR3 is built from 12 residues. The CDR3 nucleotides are TGTGCCAGCAGCCACGGATCCTACGAGCAGTACTTC. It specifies CASSHGSYEQYF.

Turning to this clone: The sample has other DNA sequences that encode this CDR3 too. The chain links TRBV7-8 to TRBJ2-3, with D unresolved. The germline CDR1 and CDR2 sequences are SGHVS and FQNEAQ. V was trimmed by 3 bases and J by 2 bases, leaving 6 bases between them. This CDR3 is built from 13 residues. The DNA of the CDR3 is TGTGCCAGCAGCTTGGCAGACACAGATACGCAGTATTTT. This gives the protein CASSLADTDTQYF.

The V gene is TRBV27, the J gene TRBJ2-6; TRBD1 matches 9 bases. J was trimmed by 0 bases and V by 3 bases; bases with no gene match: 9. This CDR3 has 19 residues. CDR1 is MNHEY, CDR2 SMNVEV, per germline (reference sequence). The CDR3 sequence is CASSFLPGQGRSGANVLTF. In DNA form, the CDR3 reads TGTGCCAGCAGTTTCCTACCGGGACAGGGTCGCTCTGGGGCCAACGTCCTGACTTTC.

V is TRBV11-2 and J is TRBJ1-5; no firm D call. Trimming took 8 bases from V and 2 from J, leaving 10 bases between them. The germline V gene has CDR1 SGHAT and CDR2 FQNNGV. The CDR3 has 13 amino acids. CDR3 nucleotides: TGTGCCAGCTCATTTTATGGCAATCAGCCCCAGCATTTT. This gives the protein CASSFYGNQPQHF.

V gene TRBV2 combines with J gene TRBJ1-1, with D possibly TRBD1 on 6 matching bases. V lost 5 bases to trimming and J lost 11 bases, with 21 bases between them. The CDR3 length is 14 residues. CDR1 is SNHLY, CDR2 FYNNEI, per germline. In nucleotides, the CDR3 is TGTGCCAGCAGTCGACAGGCCCCTAGTCAGGGTGCTTTCTTT. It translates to CASSRQAPSQGAFF.

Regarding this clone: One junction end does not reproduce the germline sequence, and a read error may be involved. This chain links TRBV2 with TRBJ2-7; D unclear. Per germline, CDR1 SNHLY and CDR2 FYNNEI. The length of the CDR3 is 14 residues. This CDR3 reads CASSEMVDSHEQYF. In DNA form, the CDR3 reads TGTGCCAGCAGTGAAATGGTAGACTCCCACGAGCAGTACTTC.